A single sample is the source of the 17 T cell receptor beta chains below, sequenced in a study of CD8 T cells in Susac syndrome. cDNA came from around 0.5 to 1 ug RNA primed by random hexamers. TCRdb reprocessed the immunoSEQ multiplex PCR reads via MiXCR and lists one record per CDR3 protein. The data contain about 400,000 distinct CDR3 sequences, roughly 85% of them seen just once; the ten biggest clones take up more than 0.09%. The material sequenced was CD8+ T cells from PBMCs. The receptors here all came from a human donor with multiple sclerosis.

The genes are TRBV7-6 and TRBJ1-1; D possibly corresponds to TRBD1 (5 bases). Trimming left V 5 bases short and J 4 bases short, with 17 bases between. This CDR3 has 15 amino acids. CDR1 and CDR2 from the germline V gene are SGHVS and FNYEAQ. The CDR3: CASSRHGEGSTEAFF. The CDR3, as DNA: TGTGCCAGCAGCCGACACGGCGAGGGGAGCACTGAAGCTTTCTTT.

The chain links TRBV12-3 or TRBV12-4 to TRBJ1-1; possible D gene TRBD1, 6 bases. Trimming cost V 5 bases and J 6 bases, with 10 bases left between them. The CDR3 has 12 residues. The CDR3 sequence: CASSPGHPEAFF. CDR3 coding DNA: TGTGCCAGCAGTCCGGGACACCCTGAAGCTTTCTTT.

This sequence joins TRBV18 and TRBJ2-1, with 10 bases matching TRBD2. Germline V gene sequence: CDR1 KGHSH, CDR2 LQKENI. The CDR3 sequence is 14 residues long. The V segment lost 5 bases and the J segment 8 bases; nucleotides outside the gene matches: 6. The DNA for the CDR3 is TGTGCCAGCTCATCGGGACTAGCGATGGATGAGCAGTTCTTC. It specifies CASSSGLAMDEQFF. Based on the CDR3 plus reference TRBV18 and TRBJ2-1, the full variable domain is NAGVMQNPRHLVRRRGQEARLRCSPMKGHSHVYWYRQLPEEGLKFMVYLQKENIIDESGMPKERFSAEFPKEGPSILRIQQVVRGDSAAYFCASSSGLAMDEQFFGPGTRLTVL.

The chain is built from TRBV30 and TRBJ1-1, with a possible D match to TRBD1 (6 bases). V was trimmed by 0 bases and J by 4 bases, leaving 12 bases between them. The germline V gene has CDR1 GTSNPN and CDR2 SVGIG (reference sequence). The CDR3 is made up of 14 amino acids. The CDR3 region has the DNA TGTGCCTGGAGTGTTTTGGGAGGGGGCACTGAAGCTTTCTTT. Its protein product is CAWSVLGGGTEAFF.

The chain has TRBV4-1 and TRBJ1-1; no reliable D call. V was pared by 7 bases and J by 0 bases, with 6 bases between. CDR3 size: 12 residues. Germline loops: CDR1 MGHRA, CDR2 YSYEKL. For the CDR3, the DNA is TGCGCCAGCAAGGCCTTGAACACTGAAGCTTTCTTT. Translating it yields CASKALNTEAFF.

The J gene is TRBJ1-1, the V gene TRBV19; 7 positions match TRBD1. This CDR3 spans 14 amino acids. Trimming at V came to 5 bases and at J to 4 bases, leaving 7 bases not matched to a gene. Per germline, CDR1 LNHDA and CDR2 SQIVND (reference sequence). As DNA, the CDR3 is TGTGCCAGTAGTTATACAGGGGAGGGCACTGAAGCTTTCTTT. Its protein product is CASSYTGEGTEAFF.

This chain uses TRBV7-6 with TRBJ1-1; unclear D gene. Trimming left V 1 base short and J 4 bases short, with 16 bases between. The CDR3 has 16 residues. CDR1 is SGHVS and CDR2 is FNYEAQ in the germline V gene. In DNA form, the CDR3 reads TGTGCCAGCAGCTTAGGAGGTCTGGAAGGGCTCACTGAAGCTTTCTTT. The encoded protein is CASSLGGLEGLTEAFF.

The rearrangement uses TRBV4-1 and TRBJ2-1; unclear D gene. Deletions cut 1 base from V and 9 bases from J, with 16 bases between. The germline V gene has CDR1 MGHRA and CDR2 YSYEKL. This CDR3 comprises 15 residues. The CDR3 is CASSQVVLGSAEQFF. CDR3 DNA sequence: TGCGCCAGCAGCCAAGTGGTGCTGGGGTCGGCTGAGCAGTTCTTC.

This rearrangement joins TRBV7-9 to TRBJ2-5; 9 bases are shared with TRBD2. CDR1 and CDR2 from the germline V gene are SEHNR and FQNEAQ (reference sequence). The CDR3 totals 17 residues. The trim removed 1 base at V and 6 bases at J, leaving 12 bases unmatched. In DNA, the CDR3 is TGTGCCAGCAGCTTAGATCGGCTAGCGGGGCGAGCGAAGACCCAGTACTTC. Protein product: CASSLDRLAGRAKTQYF.

There are a few counts of this clonotype. The J gene is TRBJ1-2, the V gene TRBV6-4, with a weak D call TRBD1 (5 bases). V gave up 8 bases and J gave up 3 bases, with 13 bases separating them. This CDR3 has 13 amino acids. CDR1 is MRHNA, CDR2 SNTAGT, per germline. The DNA of the CDR3 is TGTGCCAGCTCTGATGGGGGGGACTATGGCTACACCTTC. Its translation: CASSDGGDYGYTF.

This chain uses TRBV19 with TRBJ1-4; D remains unclear. V was trimmed by 5 bases and J by 4 bases, leaving 14 bases between them. The CDR3 covers 15 residues. Germline V lookup: CDR1 LNHDA, CDR2 SQIVND (reference sequence). The chain's CDR3 is CASSSPEGVNEKLFF. The CDR3 DNA is TGTGCCAGTAGTTCTCCTGAGGGAGTTAATGAAAAACTGTTTTTT. Full variable domain (outside the CDR3, taken from reference TRBV19 and TRBJ1-4): DGGITQSPKYLFRKEGQNVTLSCEQNLNHDAMYWYRQDPGQGLRLIYYSQIVNDFQKGDIAEGYSVSREKKESFPLTVTSAQKNPTAFYLCASSSPEGVNEKLFFGSGTQLSVL.

V and J are TRBV30 and TRBJ1-5; TRBD1 matches 8 bases. The CDR3 is made up of 14 amino acids. Trimming removed 1 base from V and 6 bases from J; junction bases left unmatched: 5. CDR1 and CDR2 (germline): GTSNPN, SVGIG (reference sequence). For the CDR3, the DNA is TGTGCCTGGAGTGCAGGACAGGGTGCTCAGCCCCAGCATTTT. It translates to CAWSAGQGAQPQHF.

CDR3 residues: CSASLGGSNEQYF. CDR3 nucleotide sequence: TGCAGTGCTAGTCTCGGCGGGAGTAACGAGCAGTACTTC. V usage is TRBV20-1 and J usage is TRBJ2-7; 7 bases fit TRBD2. There are 13 residues in the CDR3. Losses at the gene ends were 3 bases for V and 5 bases for J; bases not matched to a gene: 7. The V gene's germline CDR1 is DFQATT and CDR2 SNEGSKA (reference sequence).

The chain has TRBV29-1 and TRBJ2-7, with 7 bases aligning to TRBD1. In germline, CDR1 is SQVTM, CDR2 ANQGSEA. This CDR3 has 13 residues. The ends lost 7 bases at V and 4 bases at J; junction bases unmatched: 10. This CDR3 is CSAGWDSDYEQYF. The CDR3 nucleotides are TGCAGCGCCGGATGGGACAGCGATTACGAGCAGTACTTC.

The chain links TRBV27 to TRBJ2-7; tentatively, D is TRBD1 (5 bases). Germline CDR1 MNHEY, CDR2 SMNVEV (reference sequence). With 5 bases removed from V and 2 bases from J, the gap between germline ends came to 10 bases. The CDR3 consists of 13 residues. For the CDR3, the DNA is TGTGCCAGCAGTCCACAGGTTGCCTACGAGCAGTACTTC. This sequence encodes CASSPQVAYEQYF.

This clonotype was seen a handful of times. The rearrangement links TRBV5-1 to TRBJ1-1; 7 bases map to TRBD1. J gave up 4 bases and V 2 bases, and 5 bases lay outside the gene matches. The CDR3 runs to 14 residues. Germline CDR1 and CDR2: SGHRS and YFSETQ. The CDR3 reads CASSFRDSITEAFF. Written as DNA, the CDR3 is TGCGCCAGCAGCTTCCGGGACAGTATCACTGAAGCTTTCTTT.

The chain has TRBV6-6 and TRBJ1-1; D is ambiguous. The V end was cut by 6 bases, the J end by 2 bases, with 10 bases between. The CDR3 spans 13 residues. Per the germline V gene, CDR1 is MNHNY and CDR2 is SVGAGI (reference sequence). CDR3 sequence reads: CASSDNFNTEAFF. CDR3 nucleotide sequence: TGTGCCAGCAGCGACAATTTCAACACTGAAGCTTTCTTT.